This T cell receptor beta chain emerged from a study of cytomegalovirus exposure and HLA in healthy donors. The CDR3 has 15 residues. Trimming removed 5 bases from V and 4 bases from J; junction bases left unmatched: 8. CDR1 MNHNY and CDR2 SVGAGI come from the germline V gene (reference sequence). A multiplex PCR was run with 60 Vbeta primers and 13 Jbeta primers. Sequenced by immunoSEQ multiplex PCR; TCRdb stores in-frame clones only, minus some. The table shows some 140,000 clones, with about 66% occurring only once. This chain uses TRBV6-6 with TRBJ2-1; TRBD2 aligns across 7 bases. This clonotype originated in a human donor in good health. The sample was PBMCs. The CDR3 protein is CASSPQGGVYNEQFF. For the CDR3, the DNA is TGTGCCAGCAGTCCGCAGGGAGGGGTTTACAATGAGCAGTTCTTC.